Presented here are 25 T cell receptor beta chains from one specimen sequenced in a study of technical replicates of blood from a few donors. Some clones are missing from TCRdb's copy, which holds only in-frame ones; the method was immunoSEQ multiplex PCR. The profile shows tens of thousands of clones, just under 95% of them singletons. What was sequenced was T cells isolated from PBMCs. The receptors were sampled from a human donor in good health.

The chain has TRBV9 and TRBJ2-1; TRBD2 aligns across 8 bases. The junction had 12 bases not matched to a gene; V was cut back by 8 bases and J by 5 bases. Germline assignment: CDR1 SGDLS and CDR2 YYNGEE. The CDR3 consists of 15 residues. The DNA of the CDR3 is TGTGCCAGTAATTTAGCGGGAAAGTTCCACAATGAGCAGTTCTTC. This gives the protein CASNLAGKFHNEQFF.

V usage is TRBV7-6 and J usage is TRBJ2-7; 10 bases align to TRBD1. Germline V gives CDR1 SGHVS, CDR2 FNYEAQ. This CDR3 has 14 amino acids. V shed 6 bases and J 3 bases; nucleotides not matched to a gene: 5. The DNA for the CDR3 is TGTGCCAGCAGAACCGGGACAGGGGACTACGAGCAGTACTTC. This sequence encodes CASRTGTGDYEQYF.

This chain joins TRBV19 and TRBJ2-7, with D perhaps TRBD1 (6 bases). CDR1 and CDR2 (germline): LNHDA, SQIVND (reference sequence). The CDR3 is made up of 13 amino acids. V was pared by 6 bases and J by 1 base, with 10 bases between. The CDR3 region is CASSQQGSYEQYF. The CDR3 bases are TGTGCCAGTAGCCAACAGGGATCCTACGAGCAGTACTTC.

The rearrangement joins TRBV2 to TRBJ2-2; 7 bases line up with TRBD1. From germline, CDR1 is SNHLY and CDR2 FYNNEI. Trimming took 7 bases from V and 5 from J; bases not matched to a gene: 4. This CDR3 has 13 amino acids. The CDR3 protein is CASTLTGTGELFF. In nucleotides, the CDR3 is TGTGCCAGCACCCTGACAGGGACCGGGGAGCTGTTTTTT.

The rearrangement links TRBV7-3 to TRBJ2-7; no reliable D call. The V end was cut by 2 bases, the J end by 6 bases, with 11 bases between. The V gene's germline CDR1 is SGHTA and CDR2 FQGTGA. The CDR3 totals 13 residues. CDR3 coding DNA: TGTGCCAGCAGCTTATCCCCCGGGTCCGAGCAGTACTTC. It yields the protein CASSLSPGSEQYF.

This clone is a singleton in its sample. The gene calls are TRBV11-1 and TRBJ1-4; D remains ambiguous. Per the germline V gene, CDR1 is SGHAT and CDR2 is FQDESV (reference sequence). Trimming removed 3 bases from V and 0 bases from J, with 14 bases in between. CDR3 length: 17 amino acids. Here the CDR3 reads CASSLDGQPATNEKLFF. The CDR3 DNA sequence: TGTGCCAGCAGCTTGGATGGGCAGCCTGCAACTAATGAAAAACTGTTTTTT.

The chain has TRBV4-3 and TRBJ2-7; no clear D. The germline CDR1 and CDR2 sequences are LGHNA and YSLEER. The V and J ends lost 0 bases and 4 bases respectively, with 7 bases between them. This CDR3 region has 13 residues. CDR3 loop: CASSQDVSYEQYF. CDR3 nucleotides: TGCGCCAGCAGCCAAGATGTTTCTTACGAGCAGTACTTC.

The CDR3 nucleotides read TGTGCCAGCAGTTCTCAGGGCAGTACCCAGTACTTC. Translated: CASSSQGSTQYF. The rearrangement links TRBV27 to TRBJ2-5, with D possibly being TRBD1 (5 bases). The V gene's germline CDR1 is MNHEY and CDR2 SMNVEV (reference sequence). V shed 4 bases and J shed 8 bases, with 11 bases lying between them. This CDR3 is 12 amino acids long.

The chain employs TRBV27 and TRBJ2-1; D not resolved. The V end was cut by 2 bases, the J end by 9 bases, with 11 bases between. Looked up from germline, CDR1 is MNHEY and CDR2 is SMNVEV (reference sequence). The CDR3 sequence is 13 residues long. The CDR3 reads CASSLVWASEQFF. The CDR3 coding sequence is TGTGCCAGCAGTTTAGTCTGGGCGAGTGAGCAGTTCTTC.

Here the CDR3 reads CASSPPGTAYQETQYF. CDR3 sequence (DNA): TGTGCCAGCAGCCCCCCCGGGACAGCGTACCAAGAGACCCAGTACTTC. V is TRBV7-7 and J is TRBJ2-5; TRBD1 matches at 7 bases. Germline V gene lookup returns CDR1 SSHAT and CDR2 FNYEAQ (reference sequence). The CDR3 consists of 16 residues. V trimming: 5 bases; J trimming: 0 bases; junction bases outside the gene matches: 9. The complete variable domain, with remaining parts taken from reference TRBV7-7 and TRBJ2-5, reads GAGVSQSPRYKVTKRGQDVTLRCDPISSHATLYWYQQALGQGPEFLTYFNYEAQPDKSGLPSDRFSAERPEGSISTLTIQRTEQRDSAMYRCASSPPGTAYQETQYFGPGTRLLVL.

The count of this clone is one. The chain joins TRBV9 to TRBJ2-1; 7 bases align to TRBD2. V was clipped by 0 bases and J by 4 bases; unmatched bases: 16. The CDR3 spans 19 residues. Germline CDR1 SGDLS, CDR2 YYNGEE. CDR3 in amino acids: CASSVGGGSMRGGYNEQFF. The CDR3 DNA follows: TGTGCCAGCAGCGTAGGCGGCGGGAGTATGCGGGGAGGGTACAATGAGCAGTTCTTC.

The count of this clone is one. The chain has TRBV7-9 and TRBJ1-2; D is undetermined. V lost 5 bases and J lost 2, with 15 bases in between. The CDR3 is made up of 15 amino acids. Per the germline V gene, CDR1 is SEHNR and CDR2 is FQNEAQ (reference sequence). CDR3 bases: TGTGCCAGCAGCCCCGGACTGGGTAAAAACTATGGCTACACCTTC. This codes for CASSPGLGKNYGYTF.

The chain is built from TRBV4-1 and TRBJ2-1, with 8 bases lining up with TRBD1. The junction had 0 bases not matched to a gene; V was cut back by 1 base and J by 1 base. Germline values: CDR1 MGHRA, CDR2 YSYEKL. The CDR3 sequence is 15 residues long. CDR3 sequence: CASSQGTGSYNEQFF. The CDR3 DNA follows: TGCGCCAGCAGCCAAGGGACAGGGTCCTACAATGAGCAGTTCTTC.

This chain uses TRBV2 with TRBJ1-5; 9 bases are shared with TRBD1. Germline V lookup: CDR1 SNHLY, CDR2 FYNNEI. The V gene end was trimmed by 1 base and the J gene end by 7 bases; junction bases not matched to a gene: 5. This CDR3 spans 15 amino acids. As DNA, the CDR3 is TGTGCCAGCAGTGAAGGGAACAGGGGGCTGCAGCCCCAGCATTTT. Its translation is CASSEGNRGLQPQHF.

J is TRBJ2-1 and V is TRBV4-2; unclear D gene. The ends were cut back, 4 bases at V and 0 bases at J, with 4 bases in the middle. There are 13 residues in the CDR3. The germline V gene encodes CDR1 LGHNA and CDR2 YNFKEQ. In DNA form, the CDR3 reads TGTGCCAGCAGCCCCCTCTCCTACAATGAGCAGTTCTTC. Protein: CASSPLSYNEQFF.

This chain joins TRBV6-1 and TRBJ2-7, with 7 bases lining up with TRBD1. V trimming: 7 bases; J trimming: 6 bases; junction bases outside the gene matches: 15. The CDR3 totals 15 residues. CDR1 and CDR2 from the germline V gene are MNHNS and SASEGT. The CDR3 DNA follows: TGTGCCAGCAAGTTTGGCCCGGGACAGCTTGTCGAGCAGTACTTC. Translating gives CASKFGPGQLVEQYF.

The V and J genes are TRBV9 and TRBJ2-5; no reliable D call. The CDR3 extends over 14 amino acids. Germline V gene data show CDR1 as SGDLS and CDR2 as YYNGEE. V gave up 2 bases and J gave up 5 bases, with 13 bases separating them. The CDR3 protein is CASSVPDEVETQYF. CDR3 DNA sequence: TGTGCCAGCAGCGTCCCGGATGAGGTGGAGACCCAGTACTTC.

The chain recombines TRBV4-2 with TRBJ2-3; 13 bases align to TRBD2. CDR1 and CDR2 (germline): LGHNA, YNFKEQ. This CDR3 is built from 16 residues. Trimming removed 3 bases from V and 0 bases from J; junction bases left unmatched: 0. The CDR3 spells CASSQGLAGSTDTQYF. For the CDR3, the DNA is TGTGCCAGCAGCCAGGGACTAGCGGGGAGCACAGATACGCAGTATTTT.

The chain combines TRBV7-8 with TRBJ2-5, with TRBD2 matching 8 bases. The CDR3 sequence is 17 residues long. In germline, CDR1 is SGHVS, CDR2 FQNEAQ. Trimming took 2 bases from V and 3 from J; bases not matched to a gene: 11. This CDR3 is CASSLRAKRELEETQYF. Written as DNA, the CDR3 is TGTGCCAGCAGCTTAAGGGCTAAGCGGGAGTTAGAAGAGACCCAGTACTTC. The full variable domain, with the rest looked up from reference TRBV7-8 and TRBJ2-5, is GAGVSQSPRYKVAKRGQDVALRCDPISGHVSLFWYQQALGQGPEFLTYFQNEAQLDKSGLPSDRFFAERPEGSVSTLKIQRTQQEDSAVYLCASSLRAKRELEETQYFGPGTRLLVL.

J is TRBJ2-7 and V is TRBV11-3; 9 nucleotides match TRBD1. Germline lookup yields CDR1 SGHNT and CDR2 YENEEA. The CDR3 is made up of 14 amino acids. The junction had 4 bases not matched to a gene; V was cut back by 4 bases and J by 3 bases. CDR3 sequence reads: CASSSGTGFYEQYF. CDR3 nucleotides: TGTGCCAGCAGCTCCGGGACAGGGTTCTACGAGCAGTACTTC. The entire variable domain, with the rest obtained from reference TRBV11-3 and TRBJ2-7, is as follows: EAGVVQSPRYKIIEKKQPVAFWCNPISGHNTLYWYLQNLGQGPELLIRYENEEAVDDSQLPKDRFSAERLKGVDSTLKIQPAELGDSAVYLCASSSGTGFYEQYFGPGTRLTVT.

The chain couples TRBV7-3 to TRBJ2-3, with 13 bases that match TRBD2. Germline-derived CDR1 and CDR2 are SGHTA and FQGTGA. Trimming cost V 3 bases and J 0 bases; bases outside gene matches: 3. CDR3 length equals 17 residues. The CDR3 DNA reads TGTGCCAGCAGCTTGGGACTAGCGGGGCTTAGCACAGATACGCAGTATTTT. Translation: CASSLGLAGLSTDTQYF.

This clone was seen a few times. The chain links TRBV11-2 to TRBJ1-4, with TRBD1 as a possible D gene (6 bases). V was pared by 3 bases and J by 8 bases, with 16 bases between. CDR3 size: 15 residues. CDR1 is SGHAT, CDR2 FQNNGV, per germline. CDR3 protein: CASSFSTGTMEKLFF. The CDR3, as DNA: TGTGCCAGCAGCTTCAGTACCGGGACAATGGAAAAACTGTTTTTT.

V is TRBV11-2 and J is TRBJ2-4, with D perhaps matching TRBD1 (6 bases). The V gene's germline CDR1 is SGHAT and CDR2 FQNNGV. The V end lost 0 bases, the J end lost 0 bases, and 15 bases lay between the germline ends. The CDR3 is 18 amino acids. The CDR3 region has the DNA TGTGCCAGCAGCTTAGAAGTTGTTGGGGACATAGCCAAAAACATTCAGTACTTC. Translation: CASSLEVVGDIAKNIQYF. Drawing the rest from reference TRBV11-2 and TRBJ2-4, the complete variable domain is EAGVAQSPRYKIIEKRQSVAFWCNPISGHATLYWYQQILGQGPKLLIQFQNNGVVDDSQLPKDRFSAERLKGVDSTLKIQPAKLEDSAVYLCASSLEVVGDIAKNIQYFGAGTRLSVL.

Here the CDR3 DNA reads TGTGCCAGCAGCTTGTATCGGGAGGTGGAGACCCAGTACTTC. This codes for CASSLYREVETQYF. The rearrangement links TRBV5-4 to TRBJ2-5; 7 bases fit TRBD2. From germline, CDR1 is SGHNT and CDR2 YYREEE (reference sequence). The CDR3 length is 14 residues. V trimming: 1 base; J trimming: 5 bases; junction bases outside the gene matches: 5.

The chain uses TRBV6-5 and TRBJ2-3, with a tentative D call TRBD1 (6 bases). The CDR3 loop spans 15 amino acids. The V gene lost 2 bases and the J gene lost 4 bases, with 13 bases spanning the gap. Germline values: CDR1 MNHEY, CDR2 SVGAGI. The CDR3 DNA sequence: TGTGCCAGCAGTTACGAGGCAGGGGAGCCAGATACGCAGTATTTT. Its protein is CASSYEAGEPDTQYF.